This TCR beta chain was recovered during a study of shared clonotypes between healthy human individuals. Study-wide background: Each donor's CD8 memory used one plate, CD8 naive two, each CD4 subset three.

About this clone itself: Its target is not known.

Sequenced by immunoSEQ multiplex PCR; TCRdb stores in-frame clones only, minus some. The sample yields some 660,000 clones, 55% to 85% seen once. Study findings and constraints: Sequencing depth was a factor that was expected to affect clonotype sharing among donors.

Healthy HIV-negative adults without recent acute infections or vaccinations served as donors. CD4+ cells yielded CD45RA+ naive and CD45RA-negative memory subsets. Trimming shortened V by 2 bases and J by 8 bases, and 18 bases separated the two germline ends. Per germline, CDR1 GTSNPN and CDR2 SVGIG (reference sequence). The CDR3 spans 14 residues. The sequencing input was memory CD4+ T cells sorted from blood. Subset given: CD45RA-negative fraction. This clonotype was sampled from a woman aged 25 to 39 in good health. The chain is built from TRBV30 and TRBJ1-2; tentatively, D is TRBD1 (5 bases). The CDR3 is CAWSPSGGVEGYTF. Here the CDR3 DNA reads TGTGCCTGGAGTCCTTCCGGAGGGGTGGAGGGCTACACCTTC.